The T cell receptor beta chain under discussion was sequenced for a study of cytomegalovirus exposure and HLA in healthy donors. 13 Jbeta primers and 60 Vbeta primers were used for the PCR. The assay was immunoSEQ multiplex PCR, and TCRdb's table has in-frame clones only and misses some. The sample holds tens of thousands of clones, less than 80% seen once. Germline V gene data show CDR1 as MDHEN and CDR2 as SYDVKM. The CDR3 spans 17 residues. Trimming removed 2 bases from V and 5 bases from J; junction bases left unmatched: 7. Remarks on this clone: What it recognizes is unknown.

Study-wide findings and caveats: Researchers had no immune exposure information except CMV serostatus available. Being productive about 90% or about 30% of the time was typical of most TCR beta V segments in an earlier analysis. The authors later found HLA-associated TCR beta chains more clonally expanded than equally common others. Presence/absence analysis assumed near-uniform sequencing depth across donors.

The TCR sequence derives from a woman between 40 and 50 years old in good health and CMV-seropositive. Sequences were obtained from PBMCs. The rearrangement links TRBV28 to TRBJ2-3, with TRBD2 identical over 13 bases. CDR3 nucleotides: TGTGCCAGCAGTTTACTTACTAGCGGGGGGGCGGGAGATACGCAGTATTTT. Translated, it gives CASSLLTSGGAGDTQYF.